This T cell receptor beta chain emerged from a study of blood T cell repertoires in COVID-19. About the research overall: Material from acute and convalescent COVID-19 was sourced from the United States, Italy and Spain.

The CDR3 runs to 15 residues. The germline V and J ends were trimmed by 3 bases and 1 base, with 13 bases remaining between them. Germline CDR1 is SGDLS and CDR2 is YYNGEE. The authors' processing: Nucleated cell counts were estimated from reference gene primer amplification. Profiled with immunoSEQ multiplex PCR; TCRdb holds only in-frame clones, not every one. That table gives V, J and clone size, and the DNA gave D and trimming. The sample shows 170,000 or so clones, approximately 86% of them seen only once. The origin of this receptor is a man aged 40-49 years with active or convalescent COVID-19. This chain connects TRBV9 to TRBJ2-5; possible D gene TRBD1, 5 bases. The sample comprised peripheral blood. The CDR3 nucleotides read TGTGCCAGCAGCGCCGGACACCAGTTCCAAGAGACCCAGTACTTC. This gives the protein CASSAGHQFQETQYF.